This T cell receptor beta chain emerged from a study of OX40 agonist ivuxolimab in advanced cancers. Across the study: Ivuxolimab is a fully human IgG2 antibody that activates OX40 (CD134).

The method was immunoSEQ multiplex PCR; TCRdb's version includes in-frame clones alone and lacks a portion of them. In the table there are approximately 70,000 clones, less than 90% of which are singletons. Germline V gene data show CDR1 as MDHEN and CDR2 as SYDVKM. V shed 8 bases, J shed 0 bases, and the junction held 11 bases outside the gene matches. The CDR3 is 16 amino acids. This chain links TRBV28 with TRBJ1-2; TRBD1 agrees at 8 bases. The TCR was taken from an adult with an advanced solid tumor such as melanoma, head and neck, liver or kidney cancer. This specimen was CD4+ or CD8+ T cells sorted from blood, taken in a trial of the OX40 agonist ivuxolimab. The DNA of the CDR3 is TGTGCCAGCCGTAGCAGGACAGGGAAAACTAACTATGGCTACACCTTC. This gives the protein CASRSRTGKTNYGYTF.